A selection of T cell receptor beta chains follows, all from one sample in a study of T cell repertoires in cytomegalovirus infection. In TCRdb, the reads were re-called with MiXCR into one record per CDR3 protein. The sample consists of some 680,000 distinct CDR3 sequences, 35% to 45% of them appearing once. The sample comprised PBMCs. All receptors derive from a human donor in good health (CMV status not recorded). Some clones in this sample may be carry-over from other donors' samples. Both conserved end residues are part of each CDR3. D genes are given only for firm matches. Where a row states a size, it is once, few, many or the class of an expanded clone; other rows omit it.

>many|TRBD1|TRBV6-5|TRBJ1-3
TGTGCCAGCAGTCCAGGGGGAGCCACTGGAAACACCATATATTTT
CASSPGGATGNTIYF
>NA|NA|TRBV6-5|TRBJ2-7
TGTGCCAGCAGCCAGGGGATAGGAGTCTACGAGCAGTACTTC
CASSQGIGVYEQYF
>few|NA|TRBV12-3/TRBV12-4|TRBJ2-1
TGTGCCAGCAGCCAGACAAGGACCTACAATGAGCAGTTCTTC
CASSQTRTYNEQFF
>many|NA|TRBV7-8|TRBJ1-3
TGTGCCAGCAGCTTAGACGGGGCAGTCCTCTCTGGAAACACCATATATTTT
CASSLDGAVLSGNTIYF
>NA|NA|TRBV12-5|TRBJ1-2
TGTGCTAGTGGGGGGCCAGCCTATGGCTACACCTTC
CASGGPAYGYTF
>NA|TRBD2|TRBV19|TRBJ2-7
TGTGCCAGTAGTATTACTGCGGGGGATTCCTACGAGCAGTACTTC
CASSITAGDSYEQYF
>NA|NA|TRBV29-1|TRBJ1-2
TGCAGCGTCCCAAGACAGGACCGTGAAGCTAACTATGGCTACACCTTC
CSVPRQDREANYGYTF
>few|TRBD1|TRBV28|TRBJ1-5
TGTGCCAGCAGTGCGAGAGGACAGGGGGGTGATCAGCCCCAGCATTTT
CASSARGQGGDQPQHF
>NA|NA|TRBV19|TRBJ2-1
TGTGCCAGTAGTATAAGCGGATACTCCTACAATGAGCAGTTCTTC
CASSISGYSYNEQFF
>NA|TRBD2|TRBV27|TRBJ2-3
TGTGCCAGCAGCCCGGTTCCGGAGCGGGGTGACACGCAGTATTTT
CASSPVPERGDTQYF
>NA|TRBD1|TRBV29-1|TRBJ1-1
TGCAGCGTTACCGGGACAGGGTATACTGAAGCTTTCTTT
CSVTGTGYTEAFF
>NA|NA|TRBV11-1|TRBJ1-2
TGTGCCAGCAGCTTAGAGGGACACAGGAGTCTTAACTATGGCTACACCTTC
CASSLEGHRSLNYGYTF
>few|NA|TRBV28|TRBJ2-1
TGTGCCAGCAGTTTATTACATACAGAGCAGTTCTTC
CASSLLHTEQFF
>NA|NA|TRBV14|TRBJ1-2
TGTGCCAGCAGCCCAGAGAGCAACTATGGCTACACCTTC
CASSPESNYGYTF
>NA|NA|TRBV9|TRBJ1-2
TGTGCCAGCGGCGGGGTAGGGGGCTACACCTTC
CASGGVGGYTF